The entry below gives a single TCR beta chain sequence along with its context. Its binding antigen is unknown. Base qualities are not provided; no much larger clone lies one nucleotide away. The germline V gene supplies CDR1 MDHEN and CDR2 SYDVKM. V ends up 6 bases short and J 7 bases short, with an unmatched junction base count of 11. The CDR3 goes from the cysteine to the phenylalanine over 16 residues. Here the CDR3 DNA is all that survives: 48 bases in frame from base 1. These data are taken from a study of cytomegalovirus exposure and HLA in healthy donors (dated by TCRdb to about 2017). Notes on the research overall: An earlier analysis of 587 of the donors reported more than 250 Gb of sequence data and around 110 million unique TCR beta sequences from approximately 180 million T cells. Among some 400 genotyped donors of the cohort, an average of around 240,000 unique TCR beta nucleotide sequences was sequenced per donor, of which 15% to 20% were non-productive. In addition to the first cohort of 650 to 800 subjects, a separate validation cohort of 120 different subjects was used. Every discovery cohort repertoire had been produced on one sequencing platform. Donor age, sex, ethnicity and CMV serostatus were compiled together with the repertoire data. Roughly 300 gigabases of sequencing data and roughly 81 million unique TCR sequences made up an early release that covered 500 to 700 HLA-typed donors. Genome-wide SNP genotypes for about three fifths of the roughly 670 donors were used in a later genetic analysis, which treated that subset as a discovery cohort. Among the roughly 400 genotyped donors, more than 70% belonged to the genetic ancestry cluster associated with self-reported Caucasian donors. About five DR-DQ haplotypes were treated as single units for association and clustering because of strong linkage in the cohort. The number of donors typed differed by locus, with about 629-640 for A, B, C, DRB1 and DQB1, roughly 550 for DQA1, nearly 610 for DPA1, and 450 to 480 for DPB1. In a later analysis, previously published TCR beta repertoires from 666 donors were re-analyzed and high-resolution HLA genotyping was added so that TCR occurrence patterns could be studied. The study aimed to test whether cataloging public T cell receptors could reveal signatures of past pathogen exposure. An earlier analysis of some 500 of the donors applied high-throughput TCR beta sequencing to assess whether each TCR beta V gene segment acted as functional or pseudogenic. Class I and class II HLA loci were covered by the typing at four-digit resolution. Rather than drawing on any new phenotypic data, the later analysis identified candidate immune exposures from TCR beta sequences and the way those sequences occurred across donors. The study combined high-throughput TCR immunosequencing, statistical association of individual TCRs with disease status, and machine learning to predict cytomegalovirus infection status. The study used immunosequencing to profile the T cell repertoires of 670 or so subjects and linked those repertoires to cytomegalovirus serostatus.

The library was obtained by the immunoSEQ multiplex PCR assay. For the multiplex PCR, a mixture combining 60 forward primers for TCR Vbeta segments and 13 reverse primers for TCR Jbeta segments was used. The CDR3 region of rearranged TCR beta genes was amplified from genomic DNA with a multiplex PCR assay. The amplified TCR beta libraries were sequenced on the Illumina HiSeq System as 87-base-pair reads. The published analysis was carried out like this. In a later analysis, about 80 million unique TCR beta chains were counted across the approximately 640 repertoires, and around 11 million of these chains were shared by at least two donors. Raw reads were error-corrected and collapsed into unique sequences by a nearest-neighbor algorithm in which closely related sequences were merged to remove PCR and sequencing errors. Alignment of CDR3 sequences to IMGT reference sequences was used to assign V, D and J gene segments. Each retained sequence needed at least a six-nucleotide match to both a V gene segment and a J gene segment. Rearrangements were classified as productive when the CDR3 lacked stop codons and remained in frame with V and J, and all other rearrangements were classified as non-productive. CDR3 was defined by IMGT convention, running from the second conserved V-encoded cysteine to the conserved J-encoded phenylalanine. Sequences without an unambiguous match to a single V gene segment were excluded from the earlier analysis of 450 to 650 of the donors. In an earlier analysis of about 590 of the donors, a V segment was called functional when productive rearrangements were above 56.7%, and segregating when the standard deviation between donors exceeded 5%. A statistical classification framework was built to diagnose cytomegalovirus status from the catalog of TCR beta chain sequences. In a later analysis, V and J genes were assigned by comparing TCR nucleotide sequences against IMGT/GENE-DB human TR gene sequences. Using the TCRdist pipeline, a later analysis assigned CDR3 sequences along with most-parsimonious VDJ recombination scenarios. In a later analysis, each TCR beta chain was defined by its CDR3 amino acid sequence together with its V-gene family, and reads lacking a unique V-gene family were excluded. A later analysis removed 550 to 700 highly shared, low-generation-probability nucleotide sequences to deal with suspected cross-contamination and a sequencing artifact. In a later analysis, a clonal expansion index was calculated for each public chain from normalized within-repertoire ranks of inferred template counts. In a later analysis, generation probabilities were computed using a VDJ recombination model fitted to out-of-frame rearrangements, and the results were checked against IGoR. A later analysis scored TCR-TCR, TCR-HLA and TCR-CMV co-occurrence with hypergeometric tests, applying a repertoire-size bias correction to TCR pairs. In a later analysis, false discovery rates were estimated by permuting HLA or CMV assignments 20 times. In a later analysis, co-occurring TCRs were grouped with DBSCAN, and TCRdist sequence similarity was added when clustering was performed within HLA-allele-positive subsets. Repertoires with fewer than 30,000 or more than 120,000 public chains, plus five repertoires with anomalous nucleotide sharing, were excluded from co-occurrence clustering. Sourced from immuneACCESS, this table was stored by TCRdb with only in-frame sequences that have V and J called. A share of the clones is absent; for the studies checked, an unresolved V gene accounts for under half, and the remainder has no known explanation. V and J calls plus clone size are reproduced from that table; the DNA served to infer D and trimming. The sample data list some 190,000 clones, and 80% to 90% of these were observed just once. Approximately 2.4% of the sample belongs to the ten largest clones.

The cohort comprised several hundred healthy bone marrow donors. All cohort members were sampled while nominally healthy, although unrecorded immune exposures were likely present. The donor was CMV seronegative and belonged to the group of roughly 330 seronegative cohort members. A peripheral blood sample was provided by each donor, and peripheral blood mononuclear cells were used for TCR beta sequencing. Genomic DNA was extracted from the blood cell samples with the Qiagen DNeasy Blood Extraction Kit. Results and caveats for the whole study, not just this receptor: The 87-base-pair reads could not distinguish some IMGT-functional V segments, including TRBV6-2 and TRBV6-3, so those segments were excluded. The earlier analysis of some 540 of the donors excluded approximately 15 rarely observed V segments, including chromosome 9 orphons, because counts were too low. Several of the top co-occurrence clusters appeared to be linked to parvovirus B19, influenza, CMV and Epstein-Barr virus, according to a later analysis. For the cohort, immune exposure information was limited to CMV serostatus. A total of fewer than 200 TCR beta chains were listed by the study as associated with cytomegalovirus. The classifier was reported to diagnose cytomegalovirus status with high specificity and sensitivity in both the original and validation cohorts. The sequencing pipeline was judged likely to have produced a cluster of highly shared sequence variants as a technical artifact. In a later analysis, around 17,000 TCR beta sequences were associated with specific HLA alleles at a false discovery rate of 0.05. HLA typing was unavailable for some donors at each locus, so association tests used only the typed subset. Three of the identified cytomegalovirus-associated TCR beta chains were confirmed in vitro to be specific for cytomegalovirus antigens. In this cohort, only TCR beta chains were sequenced, and detectable features were limited by the absence of alpha or paired-chain data. An association between a missense DCLRE1C variant and V-gene and J-gene trimming of TCR beta chains was found in a later genetic analysis and replicated in an independent cohort. While some public TCRs were present in many individuals, most TCR sequences turned up only very rarely across donors. Strong co-occurrence of HLA alleles, especially DR and DQ, made assigning TCR associations to individual alleles difficult. In an earlier analysis of about 550 of the donors, most TCR beta V segments were observed in productive rearrangements about 87% or about 30% of the time, broadly matching IMGT annotations. According to a later analysis, TCR association rates differed among HLA loci, with DRB1 alleles showing the most associated TCRs and HLA-C alleles showing the fewest. In a later genetic analysis, fewer N-insertions in productive TCRs were reported among donors in an Asian-associated ancestry cluster than the approximately 710-donor mean. A later analysis found that most CMV-associated TCR beta chains appeared HLA-restricted, with HLA associations seemingly driven largely by CMV exposure. Correlated functional status among segregating V segments might be attributable to linkage disequilibrium, but an unknown experimental factor could not be ruled out. It was suggested by the authors that the approach could potentially be generalized to other disease states and immunological phenotypes. A further reported finding was that TCR beta sequences accurately predicted the HLA-A and HLA-B alleles for most subjects in the first cohort. The presence/absence analyses assumed that sequencing depth was roughly uniform across donors, and that assumption may not be true. In a later analysis, HLA-associated TCR beta chains showed more clonal expansion and lower generation probabilities than non-associated chains that were equally common.

Rearrangement joined TRBV28 to TRBJ2-1; 11 junctional bases match TRBD1. The sequencing sample was made of PBMCs. The TCR originated in a male donor in good health and CMV-seronegative. Here is the DNA: TGTGCCAGCAGCCTACAGGTGGACAGGGGGCGGAATGAGCAGTTCTTC. Translated, this is CASSLQVDRGRNEQFF.